This T cell receptor (beta chain) was recorded in a study of blood T cell repertoires in COVID-19. The wider study: From the United States, Italy and Spain came samples of acute and convalescent COVID-19. PBMCs, B-cell-depleted T cells, or T cells provided the cDNA or gDNA that made up the material.

Under the authors' procedure: Amplification from reference gene primers served as the basis for estimated nucleated cell counts. Clones were sequenced by immunoSEQ multiplex PCR, and TCRdb holds only the in-frame ones, with some missing. That table gives V, J and clone size, and the DNA gave D and trimming. The sample has about 220,000 clones, 84% seen once. The CDR3 has 15 residues. Germline loops: CDR1 MNHNS, CDR2 SASEGT. The trim removed 2 bases at V and 2 bases at J, leaving 3 bases unmatched. Sequencing was done on a sample of peripheral blood. The chain carries TRBV6-1 and TRBJ2-1; the match to TRBD1 covers 7 bases. The receptor was derived from a woman aged 25 to 39 who had recovered from COVID-19. The CDR3 bases are TGTGCCAGCAGTGAAAGTACAGGGGCCTACAATGAGCAGTTCTTC. Translated, it gives CASSESTGAYNEQFF.